The rows below give T cell receptor beta chains drawn from one sample of a study of cytomegalovirus exposure and HLA in healthy donors. TCRdb keeps only in-frame clones here, not all; method: immunoSEQ multiplex PCR. The table records approximately 140,000 clones, less than 85% of them present only once. The sequencing sample was made of PBMCs. These receptors were collected from a man aged 50-60 years in good health and CMV-seropositive. CDR3s include the opening cysteine and the closing phenylalanine or tryptophan. Each record gives: CDR3 protein, V gene, D gene, J gene. A D gene is named only where the DNA matches it firmly.

CASRRLGEQYF,TRBV12-2,NA,TRBJ2-7
CASSQRGGYRGNTIYF,TRBV28,NA,TRBJ1-3
CASSLAGVLANEQFF,TRBV5-4,NA,TRBJ2-1
CASSPRLYEQYF,TRBV6-1,NA,TRBJ2-7
CASSLGQPPVEQYF,TRBV5-1,NA,TRBJ2-7
CASSQEGTGIGNTIYF,TRBV4-2,TRBD1,TRBJ1-3
CASNLTGSYEQYF,TRBV5-5,NA,TRBJ2-7
CATSTRRDRYEAFF,TRBV15,NA,TRBJ1-1
CASGRGTGYNSPLHF,TRBV19,TRBD1,TRBJ1-6
CASSHPTGGNYGYTF,TRBV4-1,TRBD1,TRBJ1-2
CASRPTGSVGNTIYF,TRBV11-1,NA,TRBJ1-3
CASSPRGAEDGYTF,TRBV2,TRBD1,TRBJ1-2
CAWTRGGSYNSPLHF,TRBV30,NA,TRBJ1-6
CAWTISAGRSTF,TRBV30,NA,TRBJ1-2
CASSLDRADEQYF,TRBV7-9,NA,TRBJ2-7
CASSLGVAGGGETQYF,TRBV5-4,TRBD2,TRBJ2-5
CASGLAGAPLNEQYF,TRBV2,TRBD2,TRBJ2-7
CASSPGQGVGDTQYF,TRBV5-1,TRBD1,TRBJ2-3
CASRTGQQETQYF,TRBV19,NA,TRBJ2-5
CASSLGRYNEQFF,TRBV11-2,NA,TRBJ2-1